These 16 T cell receptor beta chains were sequenced from one sample in a study of yellow fever vaccine responses in identical twins. TCRdb re-derived calls from the RT-PCR reads in MiXCR, one entry per CDR3 protein. The repertoire holds about 550 distinct CDR3 sequences, 70% seen once, with roughly 10% in the top ten. Source: T cells from blood (PBMCs), unsorted or a sorted subset (not recorded which), taken before or after yellow fever vaccination (not recorded which). The source of these receptors is a female donor who received the yellow fever vaccine.

This sequence joins TRBV11-2 and TRBJ2-5, with D unresolved. This CDR3 comprises 12 residues. CDR1 is SGHAT and CDR2 is FQNNGV in the germline V gene. The V end was cut by 0 bases, the J end by 5 bases, with 4 bases between. The CDR3 sequence: CASSLEPETQYF. In DNA, the CDR3 is TGTGCCAGCAGCTTAGAGCCGGAGACCCAGTACTTC. The full variable domain, its missing parts supplied by reference TRBV11-2 and TRBJ2-5, is EAGVAQSPRYKIIEKRQSVAFWCNPISGHATLYWYQQILGQGPKLLIQFQNNGVVDDSQLPKDRFSAERLKGVDSTLKIQPAKLEDSAVYLCASSLEPETQYFGPGTRLLVL.

The chain recombines TRBV10-3 with TRBJ2-5; D call uncertain. The germline CDR1 and CDR2 sequences are ENHRY and SYGVKD. The length of the CDR3 is 13 residues. V shed 7 bases and J shed 0 bases, with 9 bases lying between them. The CDR3 DNA reads TGTGCCATCAAACAGTGGGACCAAGAGACCCAGTACTTC. Translation gives CAIKQWDQETQYF.

In its sample, this clonotype was seen once. The chain is built from TRBV4-2 and TRBJ2-7; D is possibly TRBD2 (6 bases). This CDR3 is built from 15 residues. The germline CDR1 and CDR2 sequences are LGHNA and YNFKEQ. V was shortened by 3 bases and J by 7 bases, with 19 bases between the two germline ends. Here the CDR3 DNA reads TGTGCCAGCAGCCATGCGGCCATCTACGCGGGGGAGCAGTACTTC. Its translation: CASSHAAIYAGEQYF.

This clonotype has only a few counts. Here the CDR3 DNA reads TGTGCCAGCAGCTTGGTGGGGAATGGCTACACCTTC. It encodes CASSLVGNGYTF. The rearrangement uses TRBV5-6 and TRBJ1-2; D is ambiguous. Deletions cut 0 bases from V and 6 bases from J, with 6 bases between. Germline V gene sequence: CDR1 SGHDT, CDR2 YYEEEE. The CDR3 has 12 residues.

The chain has TRBV6-1 and TRBJ2-1, with 8 bases lining up with TRBD1. Germline V gene data show CDR1 as MNHNS and CDR2 as SASEGT. The CDR3 sequence is 15 residues long. V dropped 6 bases and J dropped 5; count of bases not matched to a gene: 9. The CDR3 nucleotides read TGTGCCAGCAGGAGAGGACAGGGTGGCAACAATGAGCAGTTCTTC. This encodes CASRRGQGGNNEQFF.

V is TRBV29-1 and J is TRBJ2-2; D gene unclear. V gave up 2 bases and J gave up 7 bases, with 8 bases separating them. The CDR3 consists of 12 residues. Germline CDR1 reads SQVTM; CDR2 reads ANQGSEA. The CDR3 nucleotides are TGCAGCGTTGAAAGTGGGTTCGGGGAGCTGTTTTTT. Amino acid sequence: CSVESGFGELFF.

Notes on this clonotype: Sequence at one end of the junction differs from germline and may be a read error. This sequence joins TRBV7-7 and TRBJ1-1; D remains ambiguous. CDR1 is SSHAT, CDR2 FNYEAQ, per germline (reference sequence). The CDR3 is made up of 13 amino acids. The CDR3 loop is CASSSSMNTEAFF. In DNA, the CDR3 is TGTGCTAGCAGCTCCTCTATGAACACTGAAGCTTTCTTT.

This clonotype has just one count. The rearrangement uses TRBV18 and TRBJ2-1, with 10 bases fitting TRBD1. The CDR3 covers 16 residues. V lost 4 bases and J lost 4; bases outside the gene matches: 7. CDR1 and CDR2 (germline): KGHSH, LQKENI. The CDR3 DNA reads as TGTGCCAGCTCACGACCGGGACAGGGGTATTACAATGAGCAGTTCTTC. Protein sequence: CASSRPGQGYYNEQFF.

The chain has TRBV5-1 and TRBJ1-2, with D maybe TRBD1 (6 bases). The germline gives CDR1 SGHRS, CDR2 YFSETQ. This CDR3 spans 14 amino acids. Trimming removed 4 bases at V and 7 bases at J, with 17 bases between. CDR3 sequence: CASSQGGRGSGYTF. The CDR3 DNA reads TGCGCCAGCAGCCAAGGGGGGCGCGGGAGTGGCTACACCTTC. Full variable domain (outside the CDR3, taken from reference TRBV5-1 and TRBJ1-2): KAGVTQTPRYLIKTRGQQVTLSCSPISGHRSVSWYQQTPGQGLQFLFEYFSETQRNKGNFPGRFSGRQFSNSRSEMNVSTLELGDSALYLCASSQGGRGSGYTFGSGTRLTVV.

The chain couples TRBV2 to TRBJ1-5, with D possibly matching TRBD1 (5 bases). The CDR3 covers 12 residues. Deletions cut 6 bases from V and 4 bases from J, with 7 bases between. Looked up from germline, CDR1 is SNHLY and CDR2 is FYNNEI. The CDR3 coding sequence is TGTGCCAGCAGCTGGGGGAATCAGCCCCAGCATTTT. It specifies CASSWGNQPQHF. Filled out from reference TRBV2 and TRBJ1-5, the complete variable domain reads EPEVTQTPSHQVTQMGQEVILRCVPISNHLYFYWYRQILGQKVEFLVSFYNNEISEKSEIFDDQFSVERPDGSNFTLKIRSTKLEDSAMYFCASSWGNQPQHFGDGTRLSIL.

The CDR3 bases are TGTGCCATCAGTGACCCGGGGACCGGAAACACTGAAGCTTTCTTT. It yields the protein CAISDPGTGNTEAFF. The chain recombines TRBV10-3 with TRBJ1-1; possible D gene TRBD1, 5 bases. Germline CDR1 reads ENHRY; CDR2 reads SYGVKD. The V and J ends lost 3 bases and 2 bases respectively, with 13 bases between them. There are 15 residues in the CDR3.

The chain is built from TRBV6-4 and TRBJ1-3; D unclear. The CDR3 has 16 residues. Germline CDR1 MRHNA, CDR2 SNTAGT. V lost 6 bases, J lost 0 bases, and 15 bases lay in between. CDR3 nucleotides: TGTGCCAGCAGCGTCTCTACAACCGACTCTGGAAACACCATATATTTT. Protein sequence: CASSVSTTDSGNTIYF.

The V call is TRBV10-1, the J call TRBJ2-2; TRBD1 or TRBD2 may be the D gene (5 bases each). The V gene's germline CDR1 is WNHNN and CDR2 SYGVQD (reference sequence). Trimming shortened V by 4 bases and J by 10 bases, and 10 bases separated the two germline ends. This CDR3 has 12 amino acids. In DNA, the CDR3 is TGCGCCAGCAGTGGGGACCTCAAGGAGCTGTTTTTT. Translated: CASSGDLKELFF.

The genes are TRBV6-5 and TRBJ2-1; the D call may be TRBD1 or TRBD2 (6 bases each). V dropped 0 bases and J dropped 8 bases, with 17 bases sitting between them. Germline values: CDR1 MNHEY, CDR2 SVGAGI. CDR3 size: 16 residues. CDR3: CASSYSLGGGSDEQFF. DNA of the CDR3: TGTGCCAGCAGTTACTCCTTAGGAGGGGGTTCTGATGAGCAGTTCTTC.

This clonotype was seen a few times. V and J are TRBV7-6 and TRBJ2-2; D unresolved. CDR1 is SGHVS and CDR2 is FNYEAQ in the germline V gene. This CDR3 spans 14 amino acids. V lost 2 bases to trimming and J lost 0 bases, with 4 bases between them. CDR3 loop: CASSLNANTGELFF. As DNA, the CDR3 is TGTGCCAGCAGCTTAAATGCGAACACCGGGGAGCTGTTTTTT. The variable domain in full, with the rest retrieved from reference TRBV7-6 and TRBJ2-2, is GAGVSQSPRYKVTKRGQDVALRCDPISGHVSLYWYRQALGQGPEFLTYFNYEAQQDKSGLPNDRFSAERPEGSISTLTIQRTEQRDSAMYRCASSLNANTGELFFGEGSRLTVL.

The rearrangement joins TRBV12-3 or TRBV12-4 to TRBJ1-1; D unclear. The CDR3 has 14 amino acids. Trimming removed 4 bases from V and 0 bases from J, with 9 bases in between. CDR3 loop: CASSSQTMNTEAFF. The CDR3 DNA reads as TGTGCCAGCAGTTCCCAGACAATGAACACTGAAGCTTTCTTT.